The entry that follows covers one T cell receptor beta chain sequence. Its antigen is unknown. Germline V gene sequence: CDR1 MDHEN, CDR2 SYDVKM. Between the trimmed V and J ends, which lost 6 bases and 1 base, there was a span of 6 bases. The CDR3 consists of 12 residues. This entry is derived from a study of graft-versus-host responses after intestinal transplantation. Findings of the study overall: High graft-versus-host to host-versus-graft T cell clonal ratios marked allografts of patients with graft-donor macrochimerism. Analysis identified GvH clones in recipient marrow, with some appearing first in ileum or blood.

Sequencing was performed with immunoSEQ multiplex PCR; in TCRdb, only in-frame clones are kept and a portion is missing. This table has tens of thousands of clones, under 95% appearing once. The TCR comes from a human donor who received an intestinal transplant. This sample comprised unstimulated CD8+ T cells sorted from spleen or lymph node cells, obtained before intestinal transplant. The gene calls are TRBV28 and TRBJ2-5; D unresolved. CDR3 sequence: CASSLLQETQYF. The CDR3, as DNA: TGTGCCAGCAGCTTACTCCAAGAGACCCAGTACTTC.